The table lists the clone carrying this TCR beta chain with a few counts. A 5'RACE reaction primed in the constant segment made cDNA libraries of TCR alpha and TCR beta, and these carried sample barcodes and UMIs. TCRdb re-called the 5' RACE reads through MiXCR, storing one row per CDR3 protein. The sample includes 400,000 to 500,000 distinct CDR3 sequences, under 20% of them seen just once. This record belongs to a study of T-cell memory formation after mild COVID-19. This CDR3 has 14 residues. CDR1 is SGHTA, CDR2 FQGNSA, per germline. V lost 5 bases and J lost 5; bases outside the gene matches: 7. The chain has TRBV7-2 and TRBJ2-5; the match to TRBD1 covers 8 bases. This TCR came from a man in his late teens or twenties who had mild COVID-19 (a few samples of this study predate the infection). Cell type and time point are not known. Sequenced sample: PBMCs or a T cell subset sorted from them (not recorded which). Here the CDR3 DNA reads TGTGCCAGCAGCGCCGACAGGGGCTGGGAGACCCAGTACTTC. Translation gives CASSADRGWETQYF.